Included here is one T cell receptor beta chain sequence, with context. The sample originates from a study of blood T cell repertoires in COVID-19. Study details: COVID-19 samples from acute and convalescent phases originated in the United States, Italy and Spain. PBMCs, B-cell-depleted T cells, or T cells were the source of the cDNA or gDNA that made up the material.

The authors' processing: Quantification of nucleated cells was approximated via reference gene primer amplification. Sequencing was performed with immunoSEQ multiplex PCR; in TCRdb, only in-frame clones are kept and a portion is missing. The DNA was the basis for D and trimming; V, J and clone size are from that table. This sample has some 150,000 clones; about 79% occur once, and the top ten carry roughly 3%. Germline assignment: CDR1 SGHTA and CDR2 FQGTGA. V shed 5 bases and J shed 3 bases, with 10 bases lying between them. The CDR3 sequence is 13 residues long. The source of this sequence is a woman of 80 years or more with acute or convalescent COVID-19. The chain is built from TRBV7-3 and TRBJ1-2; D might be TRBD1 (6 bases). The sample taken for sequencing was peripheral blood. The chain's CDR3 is CASSQGQDYGYTF. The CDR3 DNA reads TGTGCCAGCAGCCAGGGACAAGACTATGGCTACACCTTC.